These 4 T cell receptor beta chains originate from one sample sequenced in a study of identical twins. Using its own MiXCR run on the 5' RACE reads, TCRdb lists one record per CDR3 protein. The sample lists just under 650,000 distinct CDR3 sequences, under 8.5% occurring once. This sample was also put to use in a study of yellow fever vaccine responses in identical twins.

The sequenced sample consisted of PBMCs. The receptors come from a woman aged 18-29 years in good health.

This clonotype has only a few counts. The chain links TRBV10-3 to TRBJ2-7, with 9 bases aligning to TRBD1. Germline trimming cut 6 bases from V and 4 bases from J; bases unmatched to any gene: 10. This CDR3 has 15 amino acids. The germline gives CDR1 ENHRY, CDR2 SYGVKD. The CDR3 protein is CAISEGQGMVYEQYV. In DNA form, the CDR3 reads TGTGCCATCAGCGAGGGACAGGGAATGGTATACGAGCAGTACGTC.

This clonotype has just a few counts. The rearrangement uses TRBV24-1 and TRBJ2-1; TRBD2 agrees at 12 bases. Germline V gene lookup returns CDR1 KGHDR and CDR2 SFDVKD. With 5 bases clipped from V and 4 bases from J, the junction kept 8 bases outside the gene matches. There are 17 residues in the CDR3. The CDR3 reads CATSGLTSGRSYNEQFF. CDR3 DNA sequence: TGTGCCACCAGTGGGCTTACTAGCGGGAGGTCATACAATGAGCAGTTCTTC.

This clonotype was recorded a few times. This chain connects TRBV5-5 to TRBJ2-7, with 9 bases matching TRBD1. V lost 4 bases, J lost 9 bases, and 8 bases stayed unmatched. Looked up from germline, CDR1 is SGHKS and CDR2 is YYEKEE (reference sequence). The CDR3 length is 13 residues. The CDR3 protein is CASSSDRGIGQYV. CDR3 nucleotides: TGTGCCAGCAGCAGTGACAGGGGGATAGGGCAGTACGTC.

The chain has TRBV6-5 and TRBJ1-4; unclear D gene. Looked up from germline, CDR1 is MNHEY and CDR2 is SVGAGI. This CDR3 contains 14 residues. V gave up 0 bases and J gave up 8 bases, with 10 bases separating them. The CDR3 DNA follows: TGTGCCAGCAGTTACTCAAGGGAGTGGGAAAAACTGTTTTTT. Its translation is CASSYSREWEKLFF.